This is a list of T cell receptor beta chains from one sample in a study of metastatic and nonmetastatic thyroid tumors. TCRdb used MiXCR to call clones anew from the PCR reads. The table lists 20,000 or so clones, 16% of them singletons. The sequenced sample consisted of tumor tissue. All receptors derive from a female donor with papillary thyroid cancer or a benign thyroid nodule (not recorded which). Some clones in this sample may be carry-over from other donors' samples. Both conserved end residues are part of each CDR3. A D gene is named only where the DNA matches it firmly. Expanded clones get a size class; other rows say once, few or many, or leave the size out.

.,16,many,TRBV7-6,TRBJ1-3,TGTGCCAGCAGTCAAGGATCGGCGGGGGCAGGAAACACCATATATTTT,CASSQGSAGAGNTIYF
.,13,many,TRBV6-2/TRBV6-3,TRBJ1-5,TGTGCCAGCAAGCCACGAGGGTGGCAGCCCCAGCATTTT,CASKPRGWQPQHF
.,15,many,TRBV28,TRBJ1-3,TGTGCCAGCACTTCAGGCCAAGTCTCTGGAAACACCATATATTTT,CASTSGQVSGNTIYF
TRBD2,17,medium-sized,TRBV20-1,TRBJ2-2,TGCAGTGCTCCACCACTAGCGGGAGCTCGAAACACCGGGGAGCTGTTTTTT,CSAPPLAGARNTGELFF
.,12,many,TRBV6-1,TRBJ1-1,TGTGCCAGCAACCACCCCGGGACTGAAGCTTTCTTT,CASNHPGTEAFF
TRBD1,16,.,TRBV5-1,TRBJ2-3,TGCGCCAGCATCTCGGTGACAGGGGGCAGCACAGATACGCAGTATTTT,CASISVTGGSTDTQYF
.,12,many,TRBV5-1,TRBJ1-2,TGCGCCAGCAGTAAGGTTAACTATGGCTACACCTTC,CASSKVNYGYTF
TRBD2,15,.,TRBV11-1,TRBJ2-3,TGTGCCAGCGCGGGGACTAGCGGCTTCACAGATACGCAGTATTTT,CASAGTSGFTDTQYF
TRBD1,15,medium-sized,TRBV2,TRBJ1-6,TGTGCCAGTCAGGGGGTTGGGCAGGGAAATTCACCCCTCCACTTT,CASQGVGQGNSPLHF
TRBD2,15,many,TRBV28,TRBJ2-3,TGTGCCAGCAGTGTAGCGGGGGGACTCACAGATACGCAGTATTTT,CASSVAGGLTDTQYF
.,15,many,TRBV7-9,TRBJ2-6,TGTGCCAGCAGGAATCAGATCTCTGGGGCCAACGTCCTGACTTTC,CASRNQISGANVLTF
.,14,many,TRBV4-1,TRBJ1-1,TGCGCCAGCAGCCAAGAAGGATCGGGGACTGAAGCTTTCTTT,CASSQEGSGTEAFF
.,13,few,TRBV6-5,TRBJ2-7,TGTGCCAGCAGTTACTCGACGGAGGGGACTCTTCGCTTC,CASSYSTEGTLRF
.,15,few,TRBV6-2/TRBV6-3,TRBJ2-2,TGTGCCAGCAAATCAGGTGGAGGGTCGGTCGGGGAGCTGTTTTTT,CASKSGGGSVGELFF
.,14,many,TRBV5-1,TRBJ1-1,TGCGCCAGCAGCCCGGGGAACCCGAACACTGAAGCTTTCTTT,CASSPGNPNTEAFF
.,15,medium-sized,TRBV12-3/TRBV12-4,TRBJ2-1,TGTGCCAGCAGTTTATCCGGGCTCCCCTACAATGAGCAGTTCTTC,CASSLSGLPYNEQFF
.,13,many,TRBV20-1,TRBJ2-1,TGCAGTGCTAGCCGTCTTCTAGACAATGAGCAGTTCTTC,CSASRLLDNEQFF
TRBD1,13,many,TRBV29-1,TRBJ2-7,TGCAGCGTGAGACAGGGCTGGGACAGCGAGCAGTACTTC,CSVRQGWDSEQYF
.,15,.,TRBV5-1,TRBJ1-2,TGCGCCAGCAGCCCGGACCGGAATCGGGCCTATGGCTACACCTTC,CASSPDRNRAYGYTF
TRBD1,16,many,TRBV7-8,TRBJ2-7,TGTGCCAGCAGCTTAGGGGGACAGCTAGGGGTTTACGAGCAGTACTTC,CASSLGGQLGVYEQYF
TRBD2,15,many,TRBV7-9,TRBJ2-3,TGTGCCAGCAGTACCCCCGGGACTAGCACCGATACGCAGTATTTT,CASSTPGTSTDTQYF
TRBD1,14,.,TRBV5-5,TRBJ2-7,TGCGCCAGCAGCGCCGGACAGGCCAACTACGATCAGTACTTC,CASSAGQANYDQYF
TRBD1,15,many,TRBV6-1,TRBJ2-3,TGTGCCAGCAGTGAAAGGGACAGACACACAGATACGCAGTATTTT,CASSERDRHTDTQYF
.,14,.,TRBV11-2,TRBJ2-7,TGTGCCAGCAGCTTAGTTGGAGAAGCCTACGAGCAGTACTTC,CASSLVGEAYEQYF
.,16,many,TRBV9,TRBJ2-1,TGTGCCAGCAGCGTAGTCGGGAGAGGCTCCTACAATGAGCAGTTCTTC,CASSVVGRGSYNEQFF
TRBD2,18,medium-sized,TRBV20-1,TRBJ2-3,TGCAGTGCTAGAGGTGGCCTCTTCCTAGCGGGGGGAACAGATACGCAGTATTTT,CSARGGLFLAGGTDTQYF
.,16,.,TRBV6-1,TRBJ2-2,TGTGCCATCACCCCCGGTGGGGGCTCGAACACCGGGGAGCTGTTTTTT,CAITPGGGSNTGELFF
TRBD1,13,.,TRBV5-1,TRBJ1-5,TGCTCCAGCAGCCCAGGGGGATGTCAGCCCCAGCATTTT,CSSSPGGCQPQHF